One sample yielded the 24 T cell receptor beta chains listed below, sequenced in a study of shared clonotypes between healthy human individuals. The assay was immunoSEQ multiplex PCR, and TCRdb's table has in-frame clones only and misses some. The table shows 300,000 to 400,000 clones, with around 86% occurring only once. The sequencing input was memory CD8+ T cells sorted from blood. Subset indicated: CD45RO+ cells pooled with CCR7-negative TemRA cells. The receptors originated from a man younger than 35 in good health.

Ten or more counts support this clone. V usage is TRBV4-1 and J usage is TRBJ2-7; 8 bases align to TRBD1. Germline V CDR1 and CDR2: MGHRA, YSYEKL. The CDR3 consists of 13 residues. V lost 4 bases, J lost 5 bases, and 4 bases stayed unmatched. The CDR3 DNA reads TGCGCCAGCAGCCTCGGACAGGGCCACGAGCAGTACTTC. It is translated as CASSLGQGHEQYF.

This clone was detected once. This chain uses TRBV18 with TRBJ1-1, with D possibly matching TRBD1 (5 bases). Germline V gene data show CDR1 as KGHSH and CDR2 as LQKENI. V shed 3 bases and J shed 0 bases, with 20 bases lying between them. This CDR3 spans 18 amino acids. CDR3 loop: CASSPYAPRDSMNTEAFF. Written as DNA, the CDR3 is TGTGCCAGCTCACCCTACGCCCCGAGGGACTCCATGAACACTGAAGCTTTCTTT.

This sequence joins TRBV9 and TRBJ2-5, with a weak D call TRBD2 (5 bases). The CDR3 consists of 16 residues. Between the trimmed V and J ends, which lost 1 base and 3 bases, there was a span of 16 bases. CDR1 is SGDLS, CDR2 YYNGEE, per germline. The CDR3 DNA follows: TGTGCCAGCAGCGTATCGGACTCCCTTGGGGAAGAGACCCAGTACTTC. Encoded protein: CASSVSDSLGEETQYF. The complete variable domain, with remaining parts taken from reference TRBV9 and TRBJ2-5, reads DSGVTQTPKHLITATGQRVTLRCSPRSGDLSVYWYQQSLDQGLQFLIQYYNGEERAKGNILERFSAQQFPDLHSELNLSSLELGDSALYFCASSVSDSLGEETQYFGPGTRLLVL.

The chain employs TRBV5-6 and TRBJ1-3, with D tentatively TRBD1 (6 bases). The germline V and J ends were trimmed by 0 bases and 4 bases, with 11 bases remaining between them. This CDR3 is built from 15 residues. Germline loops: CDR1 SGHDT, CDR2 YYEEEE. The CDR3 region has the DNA TGTGCCAGCAGCTTGGATGGGGGGCTAGGAAACACCATATATTTT. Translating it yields CASSLDGGLGNTIYF.

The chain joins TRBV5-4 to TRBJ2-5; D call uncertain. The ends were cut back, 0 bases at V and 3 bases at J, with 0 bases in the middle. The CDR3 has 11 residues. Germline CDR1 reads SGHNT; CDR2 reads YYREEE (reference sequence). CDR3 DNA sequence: TGTGCCAGCAGCTTGGAAGAGACCCAGTACTTC. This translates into CASSLEETQYF. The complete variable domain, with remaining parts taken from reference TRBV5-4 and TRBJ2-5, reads ETGVTQSPTHLIKTRGQQVTLRCSSQSGHNTVSWYQQALGQGPQFIFQYYREEENGRGNFPPRFSGLQFPNYSSELNVNALELDDSALYLCASSLEETQYFGPGTRLLVL.

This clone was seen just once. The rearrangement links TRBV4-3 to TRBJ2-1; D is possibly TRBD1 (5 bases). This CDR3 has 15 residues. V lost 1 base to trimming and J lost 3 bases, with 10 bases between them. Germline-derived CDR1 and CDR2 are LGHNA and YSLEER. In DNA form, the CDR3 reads TGCGCCAGCAGCCAAGGGGTAGGGGACTACAATGAGCAGTTCTTC. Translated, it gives CASSQGVGDYNEQFF.

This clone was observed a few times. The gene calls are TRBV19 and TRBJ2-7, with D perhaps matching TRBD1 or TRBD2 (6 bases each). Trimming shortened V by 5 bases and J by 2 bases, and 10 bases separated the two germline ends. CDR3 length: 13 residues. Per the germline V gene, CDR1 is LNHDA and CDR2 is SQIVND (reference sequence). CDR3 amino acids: CASSAGHTYEQYF. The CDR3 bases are TGTGCCAGTAGTGCGGGACACACCTACGAGCAGTACTTC.

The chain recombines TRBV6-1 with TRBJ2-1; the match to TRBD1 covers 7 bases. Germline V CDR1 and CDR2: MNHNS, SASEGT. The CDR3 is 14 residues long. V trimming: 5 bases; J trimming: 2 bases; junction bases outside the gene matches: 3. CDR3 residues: CASSSTGPYNEQFF. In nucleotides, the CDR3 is TGTGCCAGCAGTTCGACAGGGCCCTACAATGAGCAGTTCTTC.

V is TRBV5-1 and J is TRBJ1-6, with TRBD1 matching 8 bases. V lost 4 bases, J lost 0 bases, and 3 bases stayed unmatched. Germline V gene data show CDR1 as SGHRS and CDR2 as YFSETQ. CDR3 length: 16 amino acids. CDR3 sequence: CASSRDRGSYNSPLHF. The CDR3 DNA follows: TGCGCCAGCAGCCGAGACAGGGGCTCCTATAATTCACCCCTCCACTTT.

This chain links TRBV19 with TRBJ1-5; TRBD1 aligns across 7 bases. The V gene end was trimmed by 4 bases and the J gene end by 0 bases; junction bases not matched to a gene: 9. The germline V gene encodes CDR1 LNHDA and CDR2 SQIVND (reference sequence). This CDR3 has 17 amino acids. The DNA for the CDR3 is TGTGCCAGTAGTAAACAGGGGCCTGGGGCTAGCAATCAGCCCCAGCATTTT. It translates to CASSKQGPGASNQPQHF.

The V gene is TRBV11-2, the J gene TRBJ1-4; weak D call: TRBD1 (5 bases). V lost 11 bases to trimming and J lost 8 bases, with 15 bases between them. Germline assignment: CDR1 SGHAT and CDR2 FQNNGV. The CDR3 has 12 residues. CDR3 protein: CASAGVGEKLFF. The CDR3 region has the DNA TGTGCCTCGGCGGGGGTCGGGGAAAAACTGTTTTTT.

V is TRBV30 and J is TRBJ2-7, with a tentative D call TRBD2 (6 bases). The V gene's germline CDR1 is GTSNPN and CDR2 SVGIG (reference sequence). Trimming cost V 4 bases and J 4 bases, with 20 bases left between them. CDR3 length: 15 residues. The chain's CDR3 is CAWKRPREASYEQYF. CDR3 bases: TGTGCCTGGAAGAGGCCAAGGGAGGCTTCGTACGAGCAGTACTTC.

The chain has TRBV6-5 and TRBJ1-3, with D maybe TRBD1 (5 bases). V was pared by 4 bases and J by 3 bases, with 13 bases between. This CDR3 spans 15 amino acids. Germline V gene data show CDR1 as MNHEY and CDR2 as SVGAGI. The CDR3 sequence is CASSSQGGVGNTIYF. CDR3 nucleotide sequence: TGTGCCAGCAGTTCCCAGGGAGGAGTTGGAAACACCATATATTTT.

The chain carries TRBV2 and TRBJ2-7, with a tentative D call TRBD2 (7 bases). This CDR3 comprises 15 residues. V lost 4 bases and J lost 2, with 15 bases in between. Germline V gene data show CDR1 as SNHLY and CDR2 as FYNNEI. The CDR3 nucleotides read TGTGCCAGCAGTGTATGGGGGGGCGTCGCCTACGAGCAGTACTTC. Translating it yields CASSVWGGVAYEQYF.

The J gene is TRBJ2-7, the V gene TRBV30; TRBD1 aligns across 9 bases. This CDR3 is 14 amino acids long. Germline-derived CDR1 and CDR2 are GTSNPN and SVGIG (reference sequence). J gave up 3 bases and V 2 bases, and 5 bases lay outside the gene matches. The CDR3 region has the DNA TGTGCCTGGAGTACGGGACAGGGACTCTACGAGCAGTACTTC. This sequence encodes CAWSTGQGLYEQYF.

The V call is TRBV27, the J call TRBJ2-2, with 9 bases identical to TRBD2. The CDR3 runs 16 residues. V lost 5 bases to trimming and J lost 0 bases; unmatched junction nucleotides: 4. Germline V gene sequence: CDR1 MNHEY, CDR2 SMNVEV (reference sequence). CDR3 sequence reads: CASSVIAGANTGELFF. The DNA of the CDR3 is TGTGCCAGCAGTGTCATAGCGGGGGCGAACACCGGGGAGCTGTTTTTT.

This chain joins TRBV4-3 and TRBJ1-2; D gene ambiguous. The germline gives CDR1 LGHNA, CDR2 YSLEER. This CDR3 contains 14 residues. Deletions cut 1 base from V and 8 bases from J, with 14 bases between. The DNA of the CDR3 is TGCGCCAGCAGCCAAGGGCTCTATGGGGAAGGCTACACCTTC. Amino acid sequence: CASSQGLYGEGYTF.

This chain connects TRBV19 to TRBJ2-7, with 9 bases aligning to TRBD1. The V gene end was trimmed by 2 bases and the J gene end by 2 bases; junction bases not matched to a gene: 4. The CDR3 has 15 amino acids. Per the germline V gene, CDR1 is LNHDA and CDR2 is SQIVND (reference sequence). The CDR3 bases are TGTGCCAGTAGTATAACCGGGACAGGGCCCTACGAGCAGTACTTC. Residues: CASSITGTGPYEQYF.

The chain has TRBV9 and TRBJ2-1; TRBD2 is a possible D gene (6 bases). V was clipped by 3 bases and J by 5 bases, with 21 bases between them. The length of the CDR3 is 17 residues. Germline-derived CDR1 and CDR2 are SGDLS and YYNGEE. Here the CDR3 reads CASSAPFGTGGDNEQFF. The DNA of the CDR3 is TGTGCCAGCAGCGCTCCCTTTGGGACCGGGGGTGACAATGAGCAGTTCTTC.

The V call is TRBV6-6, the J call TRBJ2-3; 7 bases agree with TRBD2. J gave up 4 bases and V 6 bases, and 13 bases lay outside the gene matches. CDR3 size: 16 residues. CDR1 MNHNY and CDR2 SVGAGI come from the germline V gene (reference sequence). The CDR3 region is CASSITWGGEADTQYF. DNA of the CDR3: TGTGCCAGCAGCATAACTTGGGGGGGAGAGGCAGATACGCAGTATTTT.

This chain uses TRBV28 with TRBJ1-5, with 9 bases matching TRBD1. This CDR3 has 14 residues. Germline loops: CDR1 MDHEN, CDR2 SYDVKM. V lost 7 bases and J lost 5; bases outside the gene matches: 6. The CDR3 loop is CASTPGQGYQPQHF. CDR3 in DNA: TGTGCCAGCACCCCGGGACAGGGCTATCAGCCCCAGCATTTT.

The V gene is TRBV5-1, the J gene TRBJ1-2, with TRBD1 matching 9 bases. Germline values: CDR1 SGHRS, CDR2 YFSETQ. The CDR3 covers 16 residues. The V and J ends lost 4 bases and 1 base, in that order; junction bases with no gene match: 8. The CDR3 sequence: CASSPTGTGINYGYTF. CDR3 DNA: TGCGCCAGCAGCCCAACCGGGACAGGGATTAACTATGGCTACACCTTC.

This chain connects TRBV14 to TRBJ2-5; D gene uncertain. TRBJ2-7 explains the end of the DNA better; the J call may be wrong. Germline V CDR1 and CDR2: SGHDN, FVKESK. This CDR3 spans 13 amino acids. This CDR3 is CASSQDYHYEQYF. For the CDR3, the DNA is TGTGCCAGCAGCCAAGACTACCACTACGAGCAGTACTTC.

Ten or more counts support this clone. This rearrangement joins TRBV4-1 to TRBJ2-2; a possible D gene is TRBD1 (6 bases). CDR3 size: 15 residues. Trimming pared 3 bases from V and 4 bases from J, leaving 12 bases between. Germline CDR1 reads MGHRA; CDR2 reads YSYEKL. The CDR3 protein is CASSHRQVTTGELFF. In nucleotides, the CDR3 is TGCGCCAGCAGCCACAGACAGGTTACCACCGGGGAGCTGTTTTTT.